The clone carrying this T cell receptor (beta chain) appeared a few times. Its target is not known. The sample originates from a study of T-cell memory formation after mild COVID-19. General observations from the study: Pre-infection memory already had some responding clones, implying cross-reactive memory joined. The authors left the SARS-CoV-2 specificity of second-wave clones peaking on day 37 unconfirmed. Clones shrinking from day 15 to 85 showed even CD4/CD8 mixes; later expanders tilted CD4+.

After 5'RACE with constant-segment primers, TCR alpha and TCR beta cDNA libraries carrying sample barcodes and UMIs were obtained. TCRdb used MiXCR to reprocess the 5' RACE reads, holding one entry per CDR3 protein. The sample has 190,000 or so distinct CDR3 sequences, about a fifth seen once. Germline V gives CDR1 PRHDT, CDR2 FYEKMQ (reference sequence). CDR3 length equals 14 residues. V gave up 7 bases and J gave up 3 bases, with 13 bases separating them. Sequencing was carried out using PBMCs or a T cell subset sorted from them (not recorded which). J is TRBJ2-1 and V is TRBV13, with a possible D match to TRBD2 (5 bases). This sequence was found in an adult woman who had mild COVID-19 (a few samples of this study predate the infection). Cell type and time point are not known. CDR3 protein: CASTIRAGYNEQFF. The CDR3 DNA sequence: TGTGCCAGCACGATACGCGCGGGCTACAATGAGCAGTTCTTC.